This T cell receptor (beta chain) stems from a study of identical twins. TCRdb re-called the 5' RACE reads through MiXCR, storing one row per CDR3 protein. Among 420,000 or so distinct CDR3 sequences listed, roughly 20% were seen once. There are a few counts of this clonotype. CDR1 is DFQATT and CDR2 is SNEGSKA in the germline V gene (reference sequence). The CDR3 is made up of 12 amino acids. The sequencing sample was made of naive T cells sorted from blood. The V call is TRBV20-1, the J call TRBJ1-1; weak D call: TRBD1 (5 bases). The receptor comes from a man aged 45 to 65 in good health. The CDR3 DNA sequence: TGCAGGTTGAGTGGGGGATACACTGAAGCTTTCTTT. Its protein is CRLSGGYTEAFF.